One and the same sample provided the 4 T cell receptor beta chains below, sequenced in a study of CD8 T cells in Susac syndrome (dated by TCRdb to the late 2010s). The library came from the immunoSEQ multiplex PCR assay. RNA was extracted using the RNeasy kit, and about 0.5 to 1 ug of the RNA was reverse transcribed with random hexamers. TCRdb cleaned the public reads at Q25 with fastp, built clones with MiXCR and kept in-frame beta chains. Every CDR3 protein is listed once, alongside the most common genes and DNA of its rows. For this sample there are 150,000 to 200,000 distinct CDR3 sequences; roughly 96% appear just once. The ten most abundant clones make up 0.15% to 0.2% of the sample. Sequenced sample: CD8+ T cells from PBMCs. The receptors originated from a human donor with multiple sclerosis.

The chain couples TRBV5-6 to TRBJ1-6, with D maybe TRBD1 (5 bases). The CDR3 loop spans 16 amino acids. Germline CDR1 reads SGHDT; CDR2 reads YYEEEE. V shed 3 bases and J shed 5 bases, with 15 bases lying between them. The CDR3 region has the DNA TGTGCCAGCAGCTCCGGGACCTCATCTGATAATTCACCCCTCCACTTT. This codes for CASSSGTSSDNSPLHF. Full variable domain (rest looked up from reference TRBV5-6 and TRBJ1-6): DAGVTQSPTHLIKTRGQQVTLRCSPKSGHDTVSWYQQALGQGPQFIFQYYEEEERQRGNFPDRFSGHQFPNYSSELNVNALLLGDSALYLCASSSGTSSDNSPLHFGNGTRLTVT.

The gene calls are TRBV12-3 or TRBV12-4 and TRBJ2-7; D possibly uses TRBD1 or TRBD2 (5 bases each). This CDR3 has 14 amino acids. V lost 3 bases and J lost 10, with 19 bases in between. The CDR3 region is CASSFRVEGVSQYF. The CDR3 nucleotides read TGTGCCAGCAGTTTCAGGGTAGAGGGAGTTTCTCAGTACTTC.

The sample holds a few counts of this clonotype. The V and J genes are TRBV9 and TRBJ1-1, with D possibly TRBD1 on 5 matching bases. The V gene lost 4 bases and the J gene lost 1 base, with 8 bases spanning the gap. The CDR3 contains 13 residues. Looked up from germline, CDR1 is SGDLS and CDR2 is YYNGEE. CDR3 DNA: TGTGCCAGCAGCCGTGGACAGAACACTGAAGCTTTCTTT. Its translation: CASSRGQNTEAFF. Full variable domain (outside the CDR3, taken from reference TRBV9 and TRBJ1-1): DSGVTQTPKHLITATGQRVTLRCSPRSGDLSVYWYQQSLDQGLQFLIQYYNGEERAKGNILERFSAQQFPDLHSELNLSSLELGDSALYFCASSRGQNTEAFFGQGTRLTVV.

CDR3 sequence reads: CASSYPTGNYNEQFF. The CDR3 DNA follows: TGTGCCAGCAGTTACCCGACAGGGAATTACAATGAGCAGTTCTTC. This chain links TRBV6-2 or TRBV6-3 with TRBJ2-1, with 7 bases lining up with TRBD1. V was pared by 2 bases and J by 4 bases, with 5 bases of the junction left unmatched. Looked up from germline, CDR1 is MNHEY and CDR2 is SVGEGT. The CDR3 runs to 15 residues.